The 18 T cell receptor beta chains below all came from one sample that was sequenced in a study of Graves' ophthalmopathy and Graves' hyperthyroidism. RNA transcripts yielded amplified TCR beta CDR3 regions. Following a first-round RT-PCR that used HTBI primers, a second-round multiplex PCR was carried out. TCRdb itself ran the multiplex PCR reads through MiXCR, one entry per CDR3 protein. The table shows approximately 1.2 million distinct CDR3 sequences, with 36% occurring only once. The source material was peripheral blood or thyroid tissue (not recorded which). All receptors come from an adult man with Graves' hyperthyroidism.

The chain has TRBV7-3 and TRBJ2-2; 8 bases match TRBD2. Germline V lookup: CDR1 SGHTA, CDR2 FQGTGA. Trimming at V came to 5 bases and at J to 4 bases, leaving 9 bases not matched to a gene. The CDR3 has 16 amino acids. CDR3 residues: CASSVSGGRPTGELFF. CDR3 coding DNA: TGTGCCAGCAGCGTATCCGGCGGGAGGCCCACCGGGGAGCTGTTTTTT.

This clonotype has at least ten counts. V is TRBV9 and J is TRBJ1-1, with TRBD1 matching 8 bases. Germline CDR1 reads SGDLS; CDR2 reads YYNGEE. V shed 5 bases and J 1 base; nucleotides not matched to a gene: 7. CDR3 length: 15 residues. This chain's CDR3 is CASSPPGTGNTEAFF. CDR3 bases: TGTGCCAGCAGTCCCCCCGGGACAGGGAACACTGAAGCTTTCTTT.

The rearrangement uses TRBV20-1 and TRBJ1-1; no firm D call. The CDR3 consists of 13 residues. Germline V gene lookup returns CDR1 DFQATT and CDR2 SNEGSKA (reference sequence). With 2 bases removed from V and 0 bases from J, the gap between germline ends came to 7 bases. In DNA, the CDR3 is TGCAGTGCTAGACCGCACCTGAACACTGAAGCTTTCTTT. Translation gives CSARPHLNTEAFF.

V and J are TRBV6-5 and TRBJ1-1, with D hard to call. Between the trimmed V and J ends, which lost 6 bases and 0 bases, there was a span of 8 bases. The CDR3 length is 13 residues. Per the germline V gene, CDR1 is MNHEY and CDR2 is SVGAGI. CDR3 loop: CASRLTLNTEAFF. DNA of the CDR3: TGTGCCAGCAGACTGACACTGAACACTGAAGCTTTCTTT.

With regard to this clonotype: The junction departs from germline at one end; a sequencing error may be responsible. This sequence joins TRBV7-8 and TRBJ1-5; D is ambiguous. Per germline, CDR1 SGHVS and CDR2 FQNEAQ. The CDR3 totals 13 residues. CDR3 in amino acids: CASSYSSNQPRHF. CDR3 coding DNA: TGTGCCAGCAGCTACAGCAGCAATCAGCCCCGGCATTTT. The full variable domain, in which reference TRBV7-8 and TRBJ1-5 provide the parts outside the CDR3, is GAGVSQSPRYKVAKRGQDVALRCDPISGHVSLFWYQQALGQGPEFLTYFQNEAQLDKSGLPSDRFFAERPEGSVSTLKIQRTQQEDSAVYLCASSYSSNQPRHFGDGTRLSIL.

The rearrangement uses TRBV7-9 and TRBJ2-7; weak D call: TRBD2 (5 bases). V gave up 5 bases and J gave up 2 bases, with 16 bases separating them. Germline-derived CDR1 and CDR2 are SEHNR and FQNEAQ (reference sequence). This CDR3 comprises 15 residues. This chain's CDR3 is CASSPPGQRAYEQYF. DNA of the CDR3: TGTGCCAGCAGCCCACCGGGCCAGAGGGCCTACGAGCAGTACTTC.

This clonotype was counted only a few times. The J gene is TRBJ1-2, the V gene TRBV9; D is perhaps TRBD1 (5 bases). Germline V gene data show CDR1 as SGDLS and CDR2 as YYNGEE. The CDR3 is 16 amino acids. V was trimmed by 4 bases and J by 4 bases, leaving 20 bases between them. The CDR3, as DNA: TGTGCCAGCAGCCGCCGTGGAGGCTCCGGGGGCTATGGCTACACCTTC. It is translated as CASSRRGGSGGYGYTF.

This clonotype has just one count. This CDR3 is CASSLSQGRPSGGETQYF. In DNA, the CDR3 is TGTGCCAGCAGCTTATCACAGGGGAGGCCTAGCGGGGGGGAGACCCAGTACTTC. V usage is TRBV7-9 and J usage is TRBJ2-5; the match to TRBD2 covers 11 bases. The CDR3 spans 18 residues. Germline CDR1 reads SEHNR; CDR2 reads FQNEAQ (reference sequence). V trimming: 2 bases; J trimming: 5 bases; junction bases outside the gene matches: 13.

As concerns this clonotype: The junction departs from the called germline gene at one end, perhaps through a read error. V is TRBV7-2 and J is TRBJ2-7, with D maybe TRBD2 (6 bases). Germline CDR1 SGHTA, CDR2 FQGNSA. The CDR3 runs to 14 residues. The CDR3 DNA reads as TGTGCCAGCCGCTTAGCGGCCAGCTCTTACGAGCAGTACTTC. It yields the protein CASRLAASSYEQYF.

About this clonotype: A much larger clone sits a single nucleotide away, making a read error possible. The rearrangement joins TRBV20-1 to TRBJ2-7; TRBD1 agrees at 7 bases. The CDR3 sequence is 13 residues long. Per germline, CDR1 DFQATT and CDR2 SNEGSKA (reference sequence). Germline trimming cut 2 bases from V and 6 bases from J; bases unmatched to any gene: 7. The CDR3 sequence: CSARLRGRAEQYF. The CDR3 DNA is TGCAGTGCTAGATTGAGGGGGCGGGCCGAGCAGTACTTC.

This clonotype showed up many times. This sequence joins TRBV7-9 and TRBJ2-5; D is unresolved. CDR3 length equals 12 residues. The germline V gene encodes CDR1 SEHNR and CDR2 FQNEAQ (reference sequence). V was clipped by 2 bases and J by 6 bases, with 7 bases between them. DNA of the CDR3: TGTGCCAGCAGCTTAACTGGGAAGACCCAGTACTTC. Translating it yields CASSLTGKTQYF.

Concerning this clonotype: Just one base apart from a much larger clone, this may be a read error. The chain employs TRBV19 and TRBJ1-1; 9 bases are shared with TRBD1. V lost 6 bases, J lost 9 bases, and 11 bases stayed unmatched. The CDR3 is made up of 14 amino acids. Germline V gene sequence: CDR1 LNHDA, CDR2 SQIVND (reference sequence). The CDR3 loop reads CASSQRDRVAKAFF. For the CDR3, the DNA is TGTGCCAGTAGCCAAAGGGACAGGGTTGCTAAAGCTTTCTTT.

This chain links TRBV10-3 with TRBJ2-7, with no clear D. This CDR3 is built from 13 residues. The V gene's germline CDR1 is ENHRY and CDR2 SYGVKD. V lost 5 bases and J lost 1, with 9 bases in between. Here the CDR3 DNA reads TGTGCCATCAGTTGGGCGCAATCCTACGAGCAGTACTTC. This codes for CAISWAQSYEQYF.

The chain couples TRBV29-1 to TRBJ1-1, with 10 positions matching TRBD1. Germline CDR1 is SQVTM and CDR2 is ANQGSEA. CDR3 length: 15 residues. V gave up 4 bases and J gave up 2 bases; unmatched junction bases: 7. The CDR3, as DNA: TGCAGCGTTGCCCTGACAGGGGGCATTAACACTGAAGCTTTCTTT. Translating gives CSVALTGGINTEAFF.

This clonotype occurred a few times. This chain's CDR3 is CSAEGHLSGSYEQYF. In nucleotides, the CDR3 is TGCAGTGCTGAGGGACACTTGAGTGGCTCCTACGAGCAGTACTTC. This chain connects TRBV20-1 to TRBJ2-7, with D perhaps TRBD1 (6 bases). V was shortened by 5 bases and J by 0 bases, with 17 bases between the two germline ends. Germline CDR1 DFQATT, CDR2 SNEGSKA (reference sequence). This CDR3 has 15 amino acids.

This clonotype was seen many times. The V gene is TRBV6-5, the J gene TRBJ2-6, with D unclear. Trimming stripped 2 bases from V and 0 bases from J, with 8 bases between. Germline values: CDR1 MNHEY, CDR2 SVGAGI. The CDR3 is 16 residues long. The CDR3 sequence: CASSYVPASGANVLTF. In DNA form, the CDR3 reads TGTGCCAGCAGTTACGTCCCAGCCTCTGGGGCCAACGTCCTGACTTTC.

This clonotype has a handful of counts. The chain joins TRBV6-5 to TRBJ1-2; a possible D gene is TRBD1 (5 bases). This CDR3 contains 16 residues. Germline values: CDR1 MNHEY, CDR2 SVGAGI. The V and J ends lost 0 bases and 5 bases respectively, with 16 bases between them. CDR3 residues: CASSYSISTPGYGYTF. The CDR3, as DNA: TGTGCCAGCAGTTACTCGATTTCCACCCCAGGGTATGGCTACACCTTC.

This clonotype was seen many times. J is TRBJ2-6 and V is TRBV5-1; no clear D. Germline CDR1 SGHRS, CDR2 YFSETQ. The CDR3 sequence is 15 residues long. V dropped 4 bases and J dropped 0 bases, with 8 bases sitting between them. The CDR3: CASSSTASGANVLTF. CDR3 DNA sequence: TGCGCCAGCAGCAGCACAGCCTCTGGGGCCAACGTCCTGACTTTC.